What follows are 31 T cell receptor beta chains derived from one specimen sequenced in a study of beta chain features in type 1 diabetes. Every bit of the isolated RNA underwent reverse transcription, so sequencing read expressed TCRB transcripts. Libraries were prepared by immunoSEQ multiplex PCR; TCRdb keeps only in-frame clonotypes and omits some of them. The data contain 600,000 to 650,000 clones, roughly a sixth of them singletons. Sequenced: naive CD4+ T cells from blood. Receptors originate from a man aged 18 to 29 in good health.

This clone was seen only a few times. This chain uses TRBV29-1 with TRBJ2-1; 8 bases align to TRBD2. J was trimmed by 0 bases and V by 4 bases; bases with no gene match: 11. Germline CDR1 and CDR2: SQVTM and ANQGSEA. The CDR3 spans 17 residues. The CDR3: CSVVFGTRRDSYNEQFF. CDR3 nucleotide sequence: TGCAGCGTTGTATTTGGGACTAGAAGGGACTCCTACAATGAGCAGTTCTTC.

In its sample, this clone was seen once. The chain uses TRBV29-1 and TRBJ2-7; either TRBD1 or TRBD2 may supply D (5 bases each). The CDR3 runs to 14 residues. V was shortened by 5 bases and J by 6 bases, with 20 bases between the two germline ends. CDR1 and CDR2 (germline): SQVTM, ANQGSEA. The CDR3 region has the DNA TGCAGCGTTAAGGTCCGGAAGGGACCTAGCGAGCAGTACTTC. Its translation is CSVKVRKGPSEQYF.

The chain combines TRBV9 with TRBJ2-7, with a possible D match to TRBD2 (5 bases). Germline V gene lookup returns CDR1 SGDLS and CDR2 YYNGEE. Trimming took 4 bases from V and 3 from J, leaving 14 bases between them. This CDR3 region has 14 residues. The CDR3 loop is CASSQRTPSYEQYF. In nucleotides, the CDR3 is TGTGCCAGCAGCCAGAGGACTCCCAGCTACGAGCAGTACTTC.

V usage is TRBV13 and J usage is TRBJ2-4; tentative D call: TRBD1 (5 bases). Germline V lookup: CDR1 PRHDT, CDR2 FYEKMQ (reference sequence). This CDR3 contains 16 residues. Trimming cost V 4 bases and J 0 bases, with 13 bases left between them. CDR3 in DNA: TGTGCCAGCAGCTCAGGACAAAATTTAGCCAAAAACATTCAGTACTTC. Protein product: CASSSGQNLAKNIQYF.

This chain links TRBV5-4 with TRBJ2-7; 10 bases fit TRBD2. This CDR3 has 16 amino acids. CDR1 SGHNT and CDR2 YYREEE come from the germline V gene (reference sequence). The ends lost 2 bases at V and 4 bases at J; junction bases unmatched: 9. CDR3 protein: CASSFKGTSVSYEQYF. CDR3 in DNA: TGTGCCAGCAGCTTTAAGGGGACTAGCGTATCGTACGAGCAGTACTTC.

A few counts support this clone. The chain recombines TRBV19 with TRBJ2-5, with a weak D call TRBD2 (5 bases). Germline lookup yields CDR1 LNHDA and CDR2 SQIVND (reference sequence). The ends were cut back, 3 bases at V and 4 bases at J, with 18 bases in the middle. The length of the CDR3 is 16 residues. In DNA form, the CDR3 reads TGTGCCAGTAGTATTTCCGGACTGGAGAGAGGAGAGACCCAGTACTTC. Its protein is CASSISGLERGETQYF.

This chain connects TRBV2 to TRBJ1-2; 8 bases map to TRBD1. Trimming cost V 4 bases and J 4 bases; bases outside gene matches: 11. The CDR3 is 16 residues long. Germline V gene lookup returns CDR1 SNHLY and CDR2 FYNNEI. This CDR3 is CASSGTGQGTTYGYTF. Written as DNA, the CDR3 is TGTGCCAGCAGTGGAACCGGACAGGGAACCACCTATGGCTACACCTTC.

The CDR3 bases are TGTGCCACCAGCGTGGACAGGGGGACCTACAATGAGCAGTTCTTC. Its protein is CATSVDRGTYNEQFF. This chain uses TRBV15 with TRBJ2-1; TRBD1 matches 10 bases. The CDR3 is 15 residues long. Germline values: CDR1 LNHNV, CDR2 YYDKDF (reference sequence). With 5 bases clipped from V and 2 bases from J, the junction kept 3 bases outside the gene matches. The full variable domain, rest sourced from reference TRBV15 and TRBJ2-1, is DAMVIQNPRYQVTQFGKPVTLSCSQTLNHNVMYWYQQKSSQAPKLLFHYYDKDFNNEADTPDNFQSRRPNTSFCFLDIRSPGLGDTAMYLCATSVDRGTYNEQFFGPGTRLTVL.

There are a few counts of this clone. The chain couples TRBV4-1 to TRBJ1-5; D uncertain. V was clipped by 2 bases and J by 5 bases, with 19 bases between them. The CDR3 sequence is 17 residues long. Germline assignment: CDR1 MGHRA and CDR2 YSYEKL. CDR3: CASSQPAGRTGDQPQHF. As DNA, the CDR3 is TGCGCCAGCAGCCAACCCGCGGGTAGAACTGGCGATCAGCCCCAGCATTTT.

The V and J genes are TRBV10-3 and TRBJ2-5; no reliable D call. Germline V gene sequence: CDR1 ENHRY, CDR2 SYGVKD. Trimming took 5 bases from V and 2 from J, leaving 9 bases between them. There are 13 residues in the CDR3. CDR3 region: CAISRQIQETQYF. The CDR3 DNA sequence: TGTGCCATCAGTAGGCAGATACAAGAGACCCAGTACTTC.

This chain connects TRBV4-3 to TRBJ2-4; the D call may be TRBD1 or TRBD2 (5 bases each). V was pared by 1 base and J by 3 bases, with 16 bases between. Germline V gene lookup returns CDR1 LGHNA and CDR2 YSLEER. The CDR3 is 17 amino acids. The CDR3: CASSQGRWQDNKNIQYF. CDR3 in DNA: TGCGCCAGCAGCCAAGGGAGGTGGCAGGACAACAAAAACATTCAGTACTTC.

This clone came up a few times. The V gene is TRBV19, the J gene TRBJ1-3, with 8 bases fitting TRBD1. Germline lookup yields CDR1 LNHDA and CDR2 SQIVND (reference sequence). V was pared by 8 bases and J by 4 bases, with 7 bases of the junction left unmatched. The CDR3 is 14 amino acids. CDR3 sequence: CASCPRDRGNTIYF. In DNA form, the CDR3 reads TGTGCCAGTTGCCCCCGGGACAGGGGAAACACCATATATTTT.

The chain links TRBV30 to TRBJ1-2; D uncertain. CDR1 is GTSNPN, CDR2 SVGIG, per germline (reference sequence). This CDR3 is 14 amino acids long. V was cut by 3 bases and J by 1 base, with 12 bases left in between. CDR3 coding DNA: TGTGCCTGGAGACCCCGGGTATTTAACTATGGCTACACCTTC. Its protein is CAWRPRVFNYGYTF.

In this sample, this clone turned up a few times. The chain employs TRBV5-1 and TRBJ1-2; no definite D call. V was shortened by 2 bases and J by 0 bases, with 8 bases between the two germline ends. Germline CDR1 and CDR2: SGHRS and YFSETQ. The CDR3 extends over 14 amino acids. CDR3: CASSFTASNYGYTF. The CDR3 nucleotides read TGCGCCAGCAGCTTCACAGCGTCTAACTATGGCTACACCTTC.

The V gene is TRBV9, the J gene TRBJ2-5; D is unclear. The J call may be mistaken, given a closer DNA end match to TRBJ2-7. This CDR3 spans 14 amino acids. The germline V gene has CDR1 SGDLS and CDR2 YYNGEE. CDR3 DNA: TGTGCCAGCAGGTCTCCCCTGCCCCTTTACGAGCAGTACTTC. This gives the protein CASRSPLPLYEQYF.

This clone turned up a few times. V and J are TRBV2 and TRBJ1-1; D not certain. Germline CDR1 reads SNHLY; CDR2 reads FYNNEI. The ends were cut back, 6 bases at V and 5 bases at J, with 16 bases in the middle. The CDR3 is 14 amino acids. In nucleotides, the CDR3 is TGTGCCAGCAGCGGGCTGACCTCAGTTACTGAAGCTTTCTTT. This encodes CASSGLTSVTEAFF.

CDR3 in amino acids: CASSLRERELFF. The CDR3 bases are TGTGCCAGCAGCTTGAGGGAGAGGGAGCTGTTTTTT. This sequence joins TRBV5-6 and TRBJ2-2; tentative D call: TRBD2 (5 bases). V lost 1 base and J lost 9, with 7 bases in between. The V gene's germline CDR1 is SGHDT and CDR2 YYEEEE. CDR3 length: 12 amino acids.

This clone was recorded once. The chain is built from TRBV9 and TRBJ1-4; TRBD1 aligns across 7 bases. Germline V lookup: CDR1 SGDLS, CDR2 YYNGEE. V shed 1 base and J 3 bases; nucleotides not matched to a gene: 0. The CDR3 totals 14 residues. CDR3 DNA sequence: TGTGCCAGCAGCGTACAGGGGGCTAATGAAAAACTGTTTTTT. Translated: CASSVQGANEKLFF.

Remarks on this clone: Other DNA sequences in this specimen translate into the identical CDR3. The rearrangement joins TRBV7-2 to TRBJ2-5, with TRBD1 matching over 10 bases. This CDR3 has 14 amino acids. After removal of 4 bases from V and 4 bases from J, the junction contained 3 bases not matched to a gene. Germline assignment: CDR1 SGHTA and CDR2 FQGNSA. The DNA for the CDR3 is TGTGCCAGCAGCTCGGGACAGGGGCCAGAGACCCAGTACTTC. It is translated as CASSSGQGPETQYF.

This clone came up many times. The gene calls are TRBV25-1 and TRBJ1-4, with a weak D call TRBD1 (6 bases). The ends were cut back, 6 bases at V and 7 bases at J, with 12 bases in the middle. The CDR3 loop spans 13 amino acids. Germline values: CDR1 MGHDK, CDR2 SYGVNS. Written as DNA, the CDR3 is TGTGCCAGCAGAGGGGGTCTCGGTGAAAAACTGTTTTTT. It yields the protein CASRGGLGEKLFF.

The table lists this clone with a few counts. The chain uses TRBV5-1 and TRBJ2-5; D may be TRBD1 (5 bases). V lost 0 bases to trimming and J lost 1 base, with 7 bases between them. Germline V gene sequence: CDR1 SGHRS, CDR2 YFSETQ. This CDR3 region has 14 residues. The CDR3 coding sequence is TGCGCCAGCAGCTTGGGGGGCAGCCAAGAGACCCAGTACTTC. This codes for CASSLGGSQETQYF.

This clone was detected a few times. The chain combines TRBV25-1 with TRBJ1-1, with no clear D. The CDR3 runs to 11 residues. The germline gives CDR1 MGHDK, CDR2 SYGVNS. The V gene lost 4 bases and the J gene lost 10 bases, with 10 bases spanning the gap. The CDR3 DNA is TGTGCCAGCAGTGGGTTTCAGGCAGCTTTCTTT. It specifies CASSGFQAAFF.

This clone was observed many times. The CDR3 DNA reads as TGTGCCAGCAGTGGCCGCGGTGGAGGCAAAAACATTCAGTACTTC. Its translation is CASSGRGGGKNIQYF. The chain recombines TRBV28 with TRBJ2-4; tentatively, D is TRBD2 (5 bases). The CDR3 has 15 residues. Germline assignment: CDR1 MDHEN and CDR2 SYDVKM. Trimming cost V 5 bases and J 3 bases, with 14 bases left between them.

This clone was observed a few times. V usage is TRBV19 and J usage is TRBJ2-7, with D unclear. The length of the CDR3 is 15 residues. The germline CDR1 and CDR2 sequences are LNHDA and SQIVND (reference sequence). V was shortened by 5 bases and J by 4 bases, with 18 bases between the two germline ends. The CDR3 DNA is TGTGCCAGTAGTCACCAGGACGGATTTATTTACGAGCAGTACTTC. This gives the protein CASSHQDGFIYEQYF. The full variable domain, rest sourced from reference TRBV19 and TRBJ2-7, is DGGITQSPKYLFRKEGQNVTLSCEQNLNHDAMYWYRQDPGQGLRLIYYSQIVNDFQKGDIAEGYSVSREKKESFPLTVTSAQKNPTAFYLCASSHQDGFIYEQYFGPGTRLTVT.

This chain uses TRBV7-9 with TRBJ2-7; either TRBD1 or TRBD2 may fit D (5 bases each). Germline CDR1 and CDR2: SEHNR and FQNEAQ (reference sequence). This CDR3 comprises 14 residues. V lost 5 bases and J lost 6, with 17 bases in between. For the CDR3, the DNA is TGTGCCAGCAGCCCGGGGCCTCGGTCTGGCGAGCAGTACTTC. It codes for CASSPGPRSGEQYF.

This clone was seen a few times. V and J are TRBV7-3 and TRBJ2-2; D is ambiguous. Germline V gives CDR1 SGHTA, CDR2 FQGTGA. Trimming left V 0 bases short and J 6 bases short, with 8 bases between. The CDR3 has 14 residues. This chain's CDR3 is CASSLTRRSGELFF. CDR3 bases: TGTGCCAGCAGCTTAACGCGGCGCTCCGGGGAGCTGTTTTTT.

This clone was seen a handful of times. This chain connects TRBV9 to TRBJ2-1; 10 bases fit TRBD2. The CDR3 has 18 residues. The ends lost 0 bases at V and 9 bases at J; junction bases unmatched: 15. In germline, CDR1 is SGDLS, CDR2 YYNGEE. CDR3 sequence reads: CASSVGLAGARLDGEQFF. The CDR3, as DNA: TGTGCCAGCAGCGTAGGGCTAGCGGGAGCCCGGCTAGATGGTGAGCAGTTCTTC.

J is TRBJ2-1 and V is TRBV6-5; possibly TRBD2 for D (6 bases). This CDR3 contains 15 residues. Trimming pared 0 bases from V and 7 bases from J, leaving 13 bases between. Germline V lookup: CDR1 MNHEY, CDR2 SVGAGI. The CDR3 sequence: CASSYSRRGGNEQFF. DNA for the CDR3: TGTGCCAGCAGTTACTCGAGGAGGGGTGGAAATGAGCAGTTCTTC.

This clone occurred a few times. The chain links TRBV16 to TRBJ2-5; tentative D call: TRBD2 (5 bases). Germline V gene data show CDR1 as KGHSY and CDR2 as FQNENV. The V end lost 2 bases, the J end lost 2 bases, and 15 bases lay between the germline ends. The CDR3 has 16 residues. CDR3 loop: CASSQGLTGEQETQYF. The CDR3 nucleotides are TGTGCCAGCAGCCAAGGGCTTACCGGGGAACAAGAGACCCAGTACTTC.

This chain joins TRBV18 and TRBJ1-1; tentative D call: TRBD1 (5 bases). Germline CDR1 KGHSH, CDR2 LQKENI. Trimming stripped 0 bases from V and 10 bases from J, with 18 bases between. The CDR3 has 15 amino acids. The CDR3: CASSPPSAGPQLAFF. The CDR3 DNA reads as TGTGCCAGCTCACCACCGTCGGCAGGGCCCCAATTAGCTTTCTTT. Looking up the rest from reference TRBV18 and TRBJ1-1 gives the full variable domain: NAGVMQNPRHLVRRRGQEARLRCSPMKGHSHVYWYRQLPEEGLKFMVYLQKENIIDESGMPKERFSAEFPKEGPSILRIQQVVRGDSAAYFCASSPPSAGPQLAFFGQGTRLTVV.

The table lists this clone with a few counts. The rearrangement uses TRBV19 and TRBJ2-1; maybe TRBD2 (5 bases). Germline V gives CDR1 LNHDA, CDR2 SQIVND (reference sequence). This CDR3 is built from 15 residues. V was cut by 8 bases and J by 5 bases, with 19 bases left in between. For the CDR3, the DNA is TGTGCCAGTGGGAAAGAGGGCCTAAGAAACAATGAGCAGTTCTTC. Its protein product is CASGKEGLRNNEQFF.